This T cell receptor beta chain was observed in a study of blood T cell repertoires in COVID-19. As for the study in general: Samples came from the United States, Italy and Spain, spanning acute and convalescent COVID-19. From T cells, B-cell-depleted T cells, or PBMCs came the material, which was cDNA or gDNA.

The V gene's germline CDR1 is SQVTM and CDR2 ANQGSEA. This CDR3 has 14 residues. Trimming stripped 4 bases from V and 5 bases from J, with 14 bases between. Original processing notes: Nucleated cell counts were estimated from reference gene primer amplification. Clones were read by immunoSEQ multiplex PCR, and TCRdb kept only the in-frame ones, dropping some. V and J calls and clone size are those listed in that table; D and trimming were worked out from the DNA. This sample has some 85,000 clones, with 60% to 85% found just once. The V gene is TRBV29-1, the J gene TRBJ1-4; D possibly corresponds to TRBD1 (5 bases). What was sequenced was peripheral blood. The source of this sequence is a human donor in a cohort sampled during active COVID-19. The CDR3 region is CSVGLRGGNEKLFF. In DNA form, the CDR3 reads TGCAGCGTTGGGTTAAGGGGTGGAAATGAAAAACTGTTTTTT.